Listed below are T cell receptor beta chains from one sample, sequenced in a study of T cell repertoires in cytomegalovirus infection. TCRdb independently ran MiXCR on the reads; one entry per CDR3 protein. This sample has approximately 700,000 distinct CDR3 sequences, with 35% found just once. Specimen: PBMCs. The receptors stem from a human donor in good health (CMV status not recorded). Some clones in this sample may be carry-over from other donors' samples. Each CDR3 is given with its conserved first and last residue. Fields, in order: clone size, J gene, D gene, CDR3 length, V gene, CDR3 DNA, CDR3 protein. The D gene is left open where the match is weak. Clone sizes are given selectively: once, few, many, or a class where the clone is expanded.

abundance: few
j_gene: TRBJ1-6
d_gene: -
len: 14
v_gene: TRBV7-2
CDR3nt: TGTGCCAGCAGCTTAAGTTTTGGGGATTCACCCCTCCACTTT
CDR3aa: CASSLSFGDSPLHF

abundance: -
j_gene: TRBJ1-1
d_gene: -
len: 12
v_gene: TRBV6-2/TRBV6-3
CDR3nt: TGTGCCAGCAGTTACCCGAGCGCGAGGGCTTTCTTT
CDR3aa: CASSYPSARAFF

abundance: -
j_gene: TRBJ2-7
d_gene: -
len: 13
v_gene: TRBV20-1
CDR3nt: TGCAGTGCTAGAGTGGGCCGGTTCTACGAGCAGTACTTC
CDR3aa: CSARVGRFYEQYF

abundance: few
j_gene: TRBJ2-2
d_gene: -
len: 17
v_gene: TRBV24-1
CDR3nt: TGTGCCACCAGTGATATTTTAGGGACGGGTAACACCGGGGAGCTGTTTTTT
CDR3aa: CATSDILGTGNTGELFF

abundance: -
j_gene: TRBJ1-1
d_gene: -
len: 15
v_gene: TRBV11-1
CDR3nt: TGTGCCAGCAGCGTCGTGACCGGAGTGAACACTGAAGCTTTCTTT
CDR3aa: CASSVVTGVNTEAFF

abundance: -
j_gene: TRBJ1-1
d_gene: -
len: 15
v_gene: TRBV10-2
CDR3nt: TGCGCCAGCAGTGAGGAGGCGGGCTGGGACACTGAAGCTTTCTTT
CDR3aa: CASSEEAGWDTEAFF

abundance: once
j_gene: TRBJ2-2
d_gene: -
len: 17
v_gene: TRBV19
CDR3nt: TGTGCCAGTAGTATCGAGAGGAGGACATTGAACACCGGGGAGCTGTTTTTT
CDR3aa: CASSIERRTLNTGELFF

abundance: -
j_gene: TRBJ1-1
d_gene: -
len: 15
v_gene: TRBV10-3
CDR3nt: TGTGCCATCAGACAACAGGGAGGGTTTGACACTGAAGCTTTCTTT
CDR3aa: CAIRQQGGFDTEAFF

abundance: once
j_gene: TRBJ2-7
d_gene: TRBD2
len: 16
v_gene: TRBV29-1
CDR3nt: TGCAGCGCCCGTCCGCAAGAAACTAGCGGGAGCTACGAGCAGTACTTC
CDR3aa: CSARPQETSGSYEQYF

abundance: -
j_gene: TRBJ2-2
d_gene: TRBD1
len: 13
v_gene: TRBV5-1
CDR3nt: TGCGCCAGCAACGACAGGGTCACCGGGGAGCTGTTTTTT
CDR3aa: CASNDRVTGELFF

abundance: few
j_gene: TRBJ1-5
d_gene: -
len: 14
v_gene: TRBV2
CDR3nt: TGTGCCAGCAGTACCGGGACACTTGATCAGCCCCAGCATTTT
CDR3aa: CASSTGTLDQPQHF

abundance: -
j_gene: TRBJ1-1
d_gene: TRBD1
len: 15
v_gene: TRBV28
CDR3nt: TGTGCCAGCAGTTTAGAGGGAGGGACAGGCTCTGAAGCTTTCTTT
CDR3aa: CASSLEGGTGSEAFF

abundance: -
j_gene: TRBJ2-2
d_gene: -
len: 12
v_gene: TRBV20-1
CDR3nt: TGCAGTGCAGCGGCGAACACCGGGGAGCTGTTTTTT
CDR3aa: CSAAANTGELFF

abundance: many
j_gene: TRBJ2-3
d_gene: TRBD2
len: 16
v_gene: TRBV25-1
CDR3nt: TGTGCCAGTCGGGATACTAGCGGGCGCAGCACAGATACGCAGTATTTT
CDR3aa: CASRDTSGRSTDTQYF

abundance: once
j_gene: TRBJ2-7
d_gene: TRBD1
len: 14
v_gene: TRBV11-3
CDR3nt: TGTGCCAGCAGCTCACCGGGACAGGGACACGAGCAGTACTTC
CDR3aa: CASSSPGQGHEQYF

abundance: -
j_gene: TRBJ1-1
d_gene: -
len: 14
v_gene: TRBV14
CDR3nt: TGTGCCAGCAGCCAAGTTGGGGGGTACACTGAAGCTTTCTTT
CDR3aa: CASSQVGGYTEAFF

abundance: few
j_gene: TRBJ2-2
d_gene: -
len: 16
v_gene: TRBV7-2
CDR3nt: TGTGCCAGCAGCTTGTGGGAGCGGGTCAACACCGGGGAGCTGTTTTTT
CDR3aa: CASSLWERVNTGELFF

abundance: many
j_gene: TRBJ1-2
d_gene: -
len: 14
v_gene: TRBV28
CDR3nt: TGTGCCAGCAGCCCCAGGACCGGCAACTATGGCTACACCTTC
CDR3aa: CASSPRTGNYGYTF

abundance: -
j_gene: TRBJ2-5
d_gene: -
len: 12
v_gene: TRBV6-1
CDR3nt: TGTGCCAGCAGTGAACTGGCGGAGACCCAGTACTTC
CDR3aa: CASSELAETQYF

abundance: few
j_gene: TRBJ1-6
d_gene: -
len: 18
v_gene: TRBV10-3
CDR3nt: TGTGCCATCAGTGACAATCAGGGAGTAAACCCAGATAATTCACCCCTCCACTTT
CDR3aa: CAISDNQGVNPDNSPLHF

abundance: -
j_gene: TRBJ2-2
d_gene: -
len: 16
v_gene: TRBV6-1
CDR3nt: TGTGCCAGCAGTGAAGTTCCGACAGACTCGGGACGAGAGCTGTTTTTT
CDR3aa: CASSEVPTDSGRELFF

abundance: -
j_gene: TRBJ1-4
d_gene: -
len: 14
v_gene: TRBV18
CDR3nt: TGTGCCAGCTCATCCCCGGGACGGTCTGAAAAACTGTTTTTT
CDR3aa: CASSSPGRSEKLFF

abundance: once
j_gene: TRBJ2-3
d_gene: TRBD2
len: 13
v_gene: TRBV29-1
CDR3nt: TGCAGCGTGAGTAGCGGGTCGAGAGATACGCAGTATTTT
CDR3aa: CSVSSGSRDTQYF

abundance: few
j_gene: TRBJ2-5
d_gene: -
len: 15
v_gene: TRBV4-1
CDR3nt: TGTGCCAGCAGTCGGGAAGGATCAACTCAAGAGACCCAGTACTTC
CDR3aa: CASSREGSTQETQYF

abundance: few
j_gene: TRBJ2-1
d_gene: TRBD2
len: 15
v_gene: TRBV28
CDR3nt: TGTGCCAGCAGTAAGACTAGCGGGGGGCTCAATGAGCAGTTCTTC
CDR3aa: CASSKTSGGLNEQFF

abundance: -
j_gene: TRBJ2-1
d_gene: TRBD1
len: 15
v_gene: TRBV9
CDR3nt: TGTGCCAGCAGCGTAGTCAACAGGGGAATCGATGAGCAGTTCTTC
CDR3aa: CASSVVNRGIDEQFF

abundance: -
j_gene: TRBJ2-1
d_gene: -
len: 15
v_gene: TRBV19
CDR3nt: TGTGCCAGCTCGTCTGCGGGACATAGTCTCAATGAGCAGTTCTTC
CDR3aa: CASSSAGHSLNEQFF

abundance: few
j_gene: TRBJ2-3
d_gene: -
len: 13
v_gene: TRBV10-3
CDR3nt: TGTGCCATCGGCAGCGCCGGGCCAGATACGCAGTATTTT
CDR3aa: CAIGSAGPDTQYF

abundance: -
j_gene: TRBJ2-1
d_gene: -
len: 14
v_gene: TRBV27
CDR3nt: TGTGCCAGCAGTTTAGGGGCCCTAGGGAATGAGCAGTTCTTC
CDR3aa: CASSLGALGNEQFF

abundance: few
j_gene: TRBJ2-7
d_gene: -
len: 11
v_gene: TRBV10-3
CDR3nt: TGTGCCATCAGTGAAGGGGTAGAGCAGTACTTC
CDR3aa: CAISEGVEQYF

abundance: few
j_gene: TRBJ2-7
d_gene: TRBD1
len: 17
v_gene: TRBV5-1
CDR3nt: TGCGCCAGCAGCTTGGATCTTAACAGGGGGCTTCCGAGTGAGCAGTACTTC
CDR3aa: CASSLDLNRGLPSEQYF

abundance: -
j_gene: TRBJ2-1
d_gene: -
len: 16
v_gene: TRBV14
CDR3nt: TGTGCCAGCAGCCAGACAACCAGACAGTTTTGGGATGAGCAGTTCTTC
CDR3aa: CASSQTTRQFWDEQFF

abundance: few
j_gene: TRBJ2-4
d_gene: -
len: 15
v_gene: TRBV20-1
CDR3nt: TGCAGTGCTTCATCGACCGGGACAGCCAAAAACATTCAGTACTTC
CDR3aa: CSASSTGTAKNIQYF

abundance: many
j_gene: TRBJ1-2
d_gene: -
len: 12
v_gene: TRBV28
CDR3nt: TGTGCCAGCAGGGACGGCAACTATGGCTACACCTTC
CDR3aa: CASRDGNYGYTF

abundance: few
j_gene: TRBJ1-2
d_gene: -
len: 13
v_gene: TRBV28
CDR3nt: TGTGCCAGCAAGTATCCCCAGATCCATGGCTACACCTTC
CDR3aa: CASKYPQIHGYTF

abundance: -
j_gene: TRBJ2-2
d_gene: -
len: 20
v_gene: TRBV5-1
CDR3nt: TGCGCCAGCAGCTTATCATCCGACCTAAGCAAAAAAACGAACACCGGGGAGCTGTTTTTT
CDR3aa: CASSLSSDLSKKTNTGELFF

abundance: -
j_gene: TRBJ1-1
d_gene: -
len: 18
v_gene: TRBV28
CDR3nt: TGTGCCAGCAGTTTGGGTGTAAGGGGAGGCTCAAAGAACACTGAAGCTTTCTTT
CDR3aa: CASSLGVRGGSKNTEAFF

abundance: -
j_gene: TRBJ1-5
d_gene: -
len: 15
v_gene: TRBV7-2
CDR3nt: TGTGCCAGCAGCTCGGGCTTAGCGGGCAATCAGCCCCAGCATTTT
CDR3aa: CASSSGLAGNQPQHF

abundance: -
j_gene: TRBJ1-1
d_gene: -
len: 13
v_gene: TRBV10-3
CDR3nt: TGTGCCATCAGTGGTGTCGGGTACACTGAAGCTTTCTTT
CDR3aa: CAISGVGYTEAFF

abundance: few
j_gene: TRBJ1-2
d_gene: TRBD1
len: 13
v_gene: TRBV19
CDR3nt: TGTGCCAGTAGTTCAGGGGGCGTCAATGGCTACACCTTC
CDR3aa: CASSSGGVNGYTF